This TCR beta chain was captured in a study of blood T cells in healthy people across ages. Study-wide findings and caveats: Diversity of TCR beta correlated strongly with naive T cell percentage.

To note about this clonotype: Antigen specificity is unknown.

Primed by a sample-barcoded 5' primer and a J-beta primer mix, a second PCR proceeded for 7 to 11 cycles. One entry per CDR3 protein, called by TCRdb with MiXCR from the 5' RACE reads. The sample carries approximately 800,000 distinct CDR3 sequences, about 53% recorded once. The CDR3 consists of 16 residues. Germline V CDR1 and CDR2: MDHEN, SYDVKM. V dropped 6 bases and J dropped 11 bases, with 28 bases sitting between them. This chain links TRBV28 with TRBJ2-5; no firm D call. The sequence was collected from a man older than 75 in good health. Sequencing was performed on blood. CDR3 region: CASSSPTLPPHNEQYF. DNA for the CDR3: TGTGCCAGCAGCTCTCCGACCCTCCCCCCCCACAATGAGCAGTACTTC.